Sequencing of this TCR beta chain was carried out in a study of post-analysis software for immune sequencing data (dated by TCRdb to between 2015 and 2016). Background for the entire study: The recorded disease courses included relapsing-remitting, secondary progressive and progressive-relapsing multiple sclerosis, and some patients had no subtype annotation. The patient repertoires were set against about 12 previously published healthy control repertoires from donors whose ages ranged from roughly 6 to 26 years. A subset of samples was prepared in parallel using single-end sample barcoding, then pooled and co-amplified after Illumina adapter ligation. Broad study findings and their caveats: The control group was slightly older than the multiple sclerosis patient group. Significantly lower normalized Chao1 diversity was found in multiple sclerosis patients than in controls, suggesting substantial peripheral T-cell clonal expansion. Strong co-clustering of samples prepared in the same batch was shown by direct clustering with F measure, prompting a batch-effect correction. Significantly higher frequencies in patients than in controls were found for roughly 5 TRBV segments, including TRBV5-6, TRBV5-1 and TRBV20-1.

To demonstrate the VDJtools post-analysis software, TCR beta repertoires were profiled from the peripheral blood of more than 10 young patients with multiple sclerosis. The multiple sclerosis patients were children and adolescents between roughly 6 and 16 years of age. Counted from cysteine to phenylalanine, this CDR3 has 15 amino acids. Only the CDR3 DNA stays, 45 bases, in frame from base 1. CDR1 and CDR2, looked up from the germline V gene, are SGHRS and YFSETQ. The protocol used for the library was PCR. The sequencer was an Illumina HiSeq 2500. Unique molecular identifiers were incorporated into TCR beta cDNA libraries to reduce PCR and sequencing biases. Per 1 to 10 million input T cells, roughly 500,000 cDNA molecules were obtained, such that each molecule approximated one T cell. Patient libraries were prepared and sequenced with the same protocol used for the earlier healthy control dataset. Samples belonging to the same batch were prepared together, multiplexed and sequenced on a shared HiSeq lane. The authors processed their data as follows. MIGEC was used to process the raw barcoded reads, and molecular identifier groups with only a single read were discarded before consensus assembly and CDR3 extraction. Clonotype tables were post-analysed with VDJtools, and diversity was normalized by down-sampling all datasets to the smallest sample size. In repertoire overlap clustering, CDR3 amino acid sequences, but not nucleotide sequences, were matched to correct batch-related cross-sample contamination. The public reads were reanalyzed by TCRdb: fastp trimming at Q25, MiXCR alignment, in-frame beta chains only. Entries are consolidated by CDR3 protein sequence, retaining the most common genes and DNA. These V and J calls rely on TCRdb rather than the paper's analysis. The table for this sample lists hundreds of thousands of distinct CDR3 sequences; roughly 27% of them were counted only once. Around 0.55% of the sample rests with the top ten.

This clonotype was seen more than once but under ten times. The antigen it binds to is not known. A junction end diverges from the germline sequence, so it may reflect a read error. The sequence came from a girl aged 5-17 years with multiple sclerosis. This receptor chain uses TRBV5-1 and TRBJ2-5; the D call could be TRBD1 or TRBD2, with each sharing 7 bases. Sequencing was done on a sample of blood. CDR3 reads: CASSLGGRGGETQYF. The base sequence is TGCGCCAGCAGTTTGGGGGGCAGGGGGGGAGAGACCCAGTACTTC.